Presented here are 16 T cell receptor beta chains from one specimen sequenced in a study of control samples from healthy donors and cancer patients. The protocol was immunoSEQ multiplex PCR, while the TCRdb copy is restricted to in-frame clones and leaves out a portion. The table records 150,000 or so clones, roughly 93% of them present only once. The specimen sequenced was blood. The receptor source for this set is a man in his forties or fifties in good health.

The rearrangement uses TRBV5-4 and TRBJ2-3, with 7 positions matching TRBD2. CDR3 size: 16 residues. CDR1 and CDR2 from the germline V gene are SGHNT and YYREEE (reference sequence). Trimming at V came to 0 bases and at J to 4 bases, leaving 8 bases not matched to a gene. CDR3 DNA: TGTGCCAGCAGCTTGGGACTAGCAGGACGGGCAGATACGCAGTATTTT. Protein: CASSLGLAGRADTQYF.

This sequence joins TRBV5-1 and TRBJ2-5; D is possibly TRBD1 or TRBD2 (5 bases each). Germline assignment: CDR1 SGHRS and CDR2 YFSETQ. The germline V and J ends were trimmed by 4 bases and 5 bases, with 15 bases remaining between them. The CDR3 contains 14 residues. CDR3 sequence (DNA): TGCGCCAGCAGCACCCGGGACCCCAGGGAGACCCAGTACTTC. Protein: CASSTRDPRETQYF. The whole variable domain, remainder taken from reference TRBV5-1 and TRBJ2-5, is KAGVTQTPRYLIKTRGQQVTLSCSPISGHRSVSWYQQTPGQGLQFLFEYFSETQRNKGNFPGRFSGRQFSNSRSEMNVSTLELGDSALYLCASSTRDPRETQYFGPGTRLLVL.

V is TRBV10-1 and J is TRBJ1-1, with a possible D match to TRBD1 (6 bases). V dropped 2 bases and J dropped 6 bases, with 19 bases sitting between them. Germline loops: CDR1 WNHNN, CDR2 SYGVQD (reference sequence). The length of the CDR3 is 16 residues. The CDR3 spells CASSENGIGGRPEAFF. CDR3 nucleotide sequence: TGCGCCAGCAGTGAGAATGGGATAGGGGGGCGACCTGAAGCTTTCTTT.

The chain couples TRBV4-1 to TRBJ2-7, with 8 bases lining up with TRBD1. The V gene's germline CDR1 is MGHRA and CDR2 YSYEKL. The junction had 10 bases not matched to a gene; V was cut back by 0 bases and J by 6 bases. The CDR3 runs to 16 residues. The CDR3: CASSQEPGQAFGEQYF. Written as DNA, the CDR3 is TGCGCCAGCAGCCAAGAGCCGGGACAGGCTTTTGGCGAGCAGTACTTC.

The rearrangement uses TRBV2 and TRBJ1-4, with D unclear. Between the trimmed V and J ends, which lost 2 bases and 7 bases, there was a span of 11 bases. The germline V gene encodes CDR1 SNHLY and CDR2 FYNNEI. The CDR3 runs 14 residues. The CDR3 DNA reads TGTGCCAGCAGTGAAAATCTGGCTGGTGAAAAACTGTTTTTT. Residues: CASSENLAGEKLFF.

The rearrangement joins TRBV5-1 to TRBJ2-4; 9 nucleotides match TRBD1. J lost 15 bases, V lost 4 bases, and 8 bases had no gene match. The V gene's germline CDR1 is SGHRS and CDR2 YFSETQ. The CDR3 is 12 amino acids. The CDR3 spells CASSRTGGLRYF. CDR3 DNA: TGCGCCAGCAGCCGAACAGGGGGCCTGCGGTACTTC.

The rearrangement uses TRBV30 and TRBJ1-2; D gene unclear. V was trimmed by 2 bases and J by 4 bases, leaving 5 bases between them. The germline V gene encodes CDR1 GTSNPN and CDR2 SVGIG (reference sequence). The CDR3 has 11 residues. This chain's CDR3 is CAWSSRYGYTF. In DNA form, the CDR3 reads TGTGCCTGGAGTAGTCGCTATGGCTACACCTTC.

This rearrangement joins TRBV21-1 to TRBJ2-1; the D segment call TRBD2 is taken from the table without a DNA check. TRBV21-1 is designated a pseudogene. This CDR3 is built from 17 residues. CDR3 loop: CASSKEGLAGVPNEQFF. The CDR3 DNA reads TGTGCCAGCAGCAAAGAGGGGCTAGCGGGAGTGCCCAATGAGCAGTTCTTC.

The genes are TRBV28 and TRBJ2-4; maybe TRBD1 (6 bases). The CDR3 is 18 residues long. CDR1 and CDR2 (germline): MDHEN, SYDVKM. Trimming removed 2 bases at V and 0 bases at J, with 17 bases between. The CDR3 loop is CASSLTGLQGKAKNIQYF. The CDR3, as DNA: TGTGCCAGCAGTTTAACAGGGCTCCAGGGGAAAGCCAAAAACATTCAGTACTTC.

V and J are TRBV6-5 and TRBJ1-1; D gene uncertain. CDR1 is MNHEY, CDR2 SVGAGI, per germline. V dropped 6 bases and J dropped 4 bases, with 12 bases sitting between them. This CDR3 region has 13 residues. Here the CDR3 reads CASSEGLGTEAFF. CDR3 bases: TGTGCCAGCAGCGAGGGCCTAGGCACTGAAGCTTTCTTT.

The chain couples TRBV6-1 to TRBJ1-2; D might be TRBD1 (6 bases). From germline, CDR1 is MNHNS and CDR2 SASEGT. Trimming stripped 7 bases from V and 4 bases from J, with 19 bases between. This CDR3 contains 15 residues. The CDR3 reads CASTQETGFSYGYTF. The CDR3 region has the DNA TGTGCCAGCACCCAAGAGACAGGTTTCAGCTATGGCTACACCTTC.

This chain links TRBV5-6 with TRBJ2-1, with D possibly called TRBD1 or TRBD2 (6 bases each). The CDR3 covers 14 residues. V lost 4 bases and J 9 bases, leaving 17 bases between the germline ends. CDR1 and CDR2 (germline): SGHDT, YYEEEE. CDR3 nucleotide sequence: TGTGCCAGCAGCGGTACGGTGGGGGGCGGTGAGCAGTTCTTC. As protein: CASSGTVGGGEQFF.

The chain is built from TRBV14 and TRBJ2-4; no reliable D call. This CDR3 has 15 residues. In germline, CDR1 is SGHDN, CDR2 FVKESK. V was shortened by 1 base and J by 0 bases, with 7 bases between the two germline ends. The CDR3 sequence is CASSQASQAKNIQYF. The CDR3 bases are TGTGCCAGCAGCCAAGCCTCTCAAGCCAAAAACATTCAGTACTTC.

The V gene is TRBV10-1, the J gene TRBJ2-7; D is unclear. Trimming removed 2 bases from V and 0 bases from J, with 8 bases in between. CDR1 is WNHNN and CDR2 is SYGVQD in the germline V gene (reference sequence). The CDR3 contains 14 residues. Written as DNA, the CDR3 is TGCGCCAGCAGTGAGGACGGCAGCTCCTACGAGCAGTACTTC. This translates into CASSEDGSSYEQYF.

This CDR3 reads CASSAALSGEFF. Written as DNA, the CDR3 is TGTGCCAGCAGTGCGGCACTCTCAGGGGAGTTCTTC. This chain connects TRBV27 to TRBJ2-1, with D perhaps matching TRBD1 (6 bases). The germline V gene has CDR1 MNHEY and CDR2 SMNVEV (reference sequence). The length of the CDR3 is 12 residues. Trimming removed 5 bases from V and 14 bases from J, with 16 bases in between.

The chain joins TRBV28 to TRBJ2-3; weak D call: TRBD2 (6 bases). V was clipped by 11 bases and J by 3 bases, with 21 bases between them. CDR1 is MDHEN, CDR2 SYDVKM, per germline. This CDR3 comprises 15 residues. CDR3 residues: CASPPTLEGTDTQYF. CDR3 DNA: TGTGCCTCACCCCCCACTTTGGAGGGGACAGATACGCAGTATTTT. Together with reference TRBV28 and TRBJ2-3, the CDR3 gives the full variable domain: DVKVTQSSRYLVKRTGEKVFLECVQDMDHENMFWYRQDPGLGLRLIYFSYDVKMKEKGDIPEGYSVSREKKERFSLILESASTNQTSMYLCASPPTLEGTDTQYFGPGTRLTVL.